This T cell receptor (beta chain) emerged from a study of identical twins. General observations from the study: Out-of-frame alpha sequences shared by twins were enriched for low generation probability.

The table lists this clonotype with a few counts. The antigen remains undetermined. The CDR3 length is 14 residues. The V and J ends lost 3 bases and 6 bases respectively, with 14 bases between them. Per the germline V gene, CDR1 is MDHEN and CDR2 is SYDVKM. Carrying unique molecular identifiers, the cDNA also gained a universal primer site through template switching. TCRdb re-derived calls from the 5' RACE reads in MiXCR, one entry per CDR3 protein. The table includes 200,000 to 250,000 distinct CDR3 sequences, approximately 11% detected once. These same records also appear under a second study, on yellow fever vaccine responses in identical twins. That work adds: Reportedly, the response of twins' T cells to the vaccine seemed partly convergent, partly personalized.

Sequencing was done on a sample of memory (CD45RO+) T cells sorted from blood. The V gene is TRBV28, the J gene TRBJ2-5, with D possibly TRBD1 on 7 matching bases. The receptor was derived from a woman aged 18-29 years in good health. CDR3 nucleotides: TGTGCCAGCAGTTTGGCACAGGGGAGGAAGACCCAGTACTTC. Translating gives CASSLAQGRKTQYF.